The 24 T cell receptor beta chains below come from one sample, sequenced in a study of metastatic and nonmetastatic thyroid tumors. Ahead of thyroid surgery, no patient had received treatment of any kind. TCRdb re-called the PCR reads via MiXCR. The sample consists of around 30,000 clones, roughly 23% of them appearing once. The specimen was blood. The receptors stem from a female donor with papillary thyroid cancer or a benign thyroid nodule (not recorded which). Some clones in this sample may be carry-over from other donors' samples.

The table lists this clone with many counts. The rearrangement joins TRBV11-2 to TRBJ2-2, with 8 bases aligning to TRBD1. J was trimmed by 7 bases and V by 4 bases; bases with no gene match: 8. CDR1 is SGHAT, CDR2 FQNNGV, per germline. The CDR3 has 15 amino acids. CDR3 region: CASSSDRGRGGELFF. The CDR3 DNA follows: TGTGCCAGCAGCTCCGACAGGGGAAGGGGCGGGGAGCTGTTTTTT. The whole variable domain, remainder taken from reference TRBV11-2 and TRBJ2-2, is EAGVAQSPRYKIIEKRQSVAFWCNPISGHATLYWYQQILGQGPKLLIQFQNNGVVDDSQLPKDRFSAERLKGVDSTLKIQPAKLEDSAVYLCASSSDRGRGGELFFGEGSRLTVL.

The chain joins TRBV6-1 to TRBJ1-2, with no clear D. Germline CDR1 is MNHNS and CDR2 is SASEGT. The CDR3 loop spans 15 amino acids. Trimming pared 6 bases from V and 8 bases from J, leaving 22 bases between. The CDR3 region has the DNA TGTGCCAGCAGCCCACTCCCCCCTCCCTCTCCGGGCTACACCTTC. Protein: CASSPLPPPSPGYTF.

This clone was seen ten or more times. This chain links TRBV12-3 or TRBV12-4 with TRBJ2-5, with D perhaps TRBD2 (6 bases). CDR3 length equals 15 residues. The V end was cut by 4 bases, the J end by 5 bases, with 17 bases between. CDR3 nucleotides: TGTGCCAGCAGTTCCCGACGGGAGAGTCAGGAGACCCAGTACTTC. This sequence encodes CASSSRRESQETQYF.

This clone was detected ten times or more. DNA for the CDR3: TGCAGTGCCGAAAGAGGGGGAGGGTACGAGCAGTACTTC. Protein sequence: CSAERGGGYEQYF. The chain has TRBV20-1 and TRBJ2-7; possible D gene TRBD2, 7 bases. Germline lookup yields CDR1 DFQATT and CDR2 SNEGSKA (reference sequence). This CDR3 comprises 13 residues. Trimming cost V 6 bases and J 4 bases, with 16 bases left between them.

Details on this clone: One end of the junction is discordant with germline, which a read error may explain. The V and J genes are TRBV3-1 and TRBJ2-2; no clear D. This CDR3 is built from 14 residues. Per germline, CDR1 LGHDT and CDR2 YNNKEL (reference sequence). The CDR3 is CPSSQLASTGELFF. DNA of the CDR3: TGTCCCAGCAGCCAATTGGCCAGCACCGGGGAGCTGTTTTTT.

This rearrangement joins TRBV6-1 to TRBJ2-3; 7 nucleotides align to TRBD2. V was pared by 3 bases and J by 9 bases, with 6 bases of the junction left unmatched. The length of the CDR3 is 13 residues. From germline, CDR1 is MNHNS and CDR2 SASEGT. The CDR3 reads CASSDGGTSTQYF. The CDR3 coding sequence is TGTGCCAGCAGTGACGGGGGGACTTCCACGCAGTATTTT.

In this sample, this clone turned up many times. V and J are TRBV4-2 and TRBJ2-1, with 7 positions matching TRBD1. This CDR3 has 16 residues. Germline V gene sequence: CDR1 LGHNA, CDR2 YNFKEQ. Trimming removed 4 bases from V and 7 bases from J; junction bases left unmatched: 13. Here the CDR3 DNA reads TGTGCCAGCAGCCTACCCATCGGGACAGTACTTAATGAGCAGTTCTTC. Translation: CASSLPIGTVLNEQFF.

The chain employs TRBV19 and TRBJ1-1; TRBD1 matches at 7 bases. The CDR3 contains 13 residues. The trim removed 9 bases at V and 6 bases at J, leaving 10 bases unmatched. Germline CDR1 LNHDA, CDR2 SQIVND (reference sequence). The CDR3 protein is CASHIRGQAEAFF. The CDR3 DNA sequence: TGTGCCAGCCACATTAGGGGGCAAGCTGAAGCTTTCTTT.

The sample holds many counts of this clone. CDR3 amino acids: CASSSNRGNTGELFF. The CDR3, as DNA: TGCGCCAGCAGCTCGAACAGGGGTAACACCGGGGAGCTGTTTTTT. The genes are TRBV5-1 and TRBJ2-2; 7 bases map to TRBD1. This CDR3 is 15 amino acids long. V dropped 3 bases and J dropped 2; count of bases not matched to a gene: 4. The germline gives CDR1 SGHRS, CDR2 YFSETQ.

The V gene is TRBV5-5, the J gene TRBJ2-7; TRBD1 aligns across 7 bases. Trimming took 4 bases from V and 3 from J; bases not matched to a gene: 7. CDR3 length equals 14 residues. The germline CDR1 and CDR2 sequences are SGHKS and YYEKEE (reference sequence). The DNA for the CDR3 is TGTGCCAGCAGCAGGGACAGCTCCCACTACGAGCAGTACTTC. Translated: CASSRDSSHYEQYF.

The chain links TRBV20-1 to TRBJ2-7, with TRBD1 matching over 7 bases. The germline V gene has CDR1 DFQATT and CDR2 SNEGSKA (reference sequence). The CDR3 totals 14 residues. With V trimmed by 5 bases and J by 4 bases, 11 bases remained unmatched. CDR3 sequence: CSASYPDRLYEQYF. In DNA, the CDR3 is TGCAGTGCTTCCTACCCGGACAGGCTGTACGAGCAGTACTTC.

This clone is medium-sized. V gene TRBV11-2 combines with J gene TRBJ2-7; D is uncertain. Germline CDR1 SGHAT, CDR2 FQNNGV. Trimming cost V 3 bases and J 3 bases, with 3 bases left between them. The CDR3 is 11 amino acids. The CDR3 bases are TGTGCCAGCAGCTTCTTCTACGAGCAGTACTTC. Translated, it gives CASSFFYEQYF.

The chain has TRBV27 and TRBJ2-7, with D possibly matching TRBD1 (6 bases). The CDR3 is 15 residues long. Trimming cost V 5 bases and J 7 bases, with 21 bases left between them. Looked up from germline, CDR1 is MNHEY and CDR2 is SMNVEV (reference sequence). CDR3 DNA sequence: TGTGCCAGCAGTGCAACCCAGGGGATGTTGTGGGAGCAGTACTTC. Its translation: CASSATQGMLWEQYF.

This clone was seen only a few times. A read error may produce the germline difference seen at one junction end. The rearrangement uses TRBV6-1 and TRBJ2-1, with 7 bases identical to TRBD1. Germline V lookup: CDR1 MNHNS, CDR2 SASEGT. The CDR3 runs to 15 residues. The CDR3 sequence: CASSDTGTVYNEQFF. The CDR3 DNA reads TGTGCCAGCAGTGACACCGGGACAGTATACAATGAACAGTTCTTC.

In the case of this clone: One junction end does not reproduce the germline sequence, and a read error may be involved. The chain couples TRBV19 to TRBJ2-1, with D maybe TRBD1 (6 bases). CDR1 is LNHDA, CDR2 SQIVND, per germline (reference sequence). This CDR3 is 15 amino acids long. CDR3 amino acids: CASSIRGGCYNDQFF. CDR3 nucleotide sequence: TGTGCCAGTAGTATCAGGGGTGGGTGCTACAATGATCAGTTCTTC.

This clone was detected ten times or more. This chain uses TRBV2 with TRBJ2-1; tentatively, D is TRBD2 (6 bases). V lost 6 bases and J 0 bases, leaving 12 bases between the germline ends. Germline V gene sequence: CDR1 SNHLY, CDR2 FYNNEI. The CDR3 extends over 15 amino acids. The CDR3 reads CASSTRRGSYNEQFF. CDR3 sequence (DNA): TGTGCCAGCAGCACCAGGAGGGGCTCCTACAATGAGCAGTTCTTC.

This clone was seen repeatedly, ten times or more. V is TRBV7-3 and J is TRBJ2-1; D is perhaps TRBD1 or TRBD2 (5 bases each). The CDR3 length is 16 residues. Trimming removed 1 base from V and 7 bases from J, with 17 bases in between. The germline CDR1 and CDR2 sequences are SGHTA and FQGTGA. CDR3 bases: TGTGCCAGCAGCTTAATACGGGACCCCGCAGGGAATGAGCAGTTCTTC. Translated: CASSLIRDPAGNEQFF. The whole variable domain, filled in from reference TRBV7-3 and TRBJ2-1, reads GAGVSQTPSNKVTEKGKYVELRCDPISGHTALYWYRQSLGQGPEFLIYFQGTGAADDSGLPNDRFFAVRPEGSVSTLKIQRTERGDSAVYLCASSLIRDPAGNEQFFGPGTRLTVL.

CDR3 sequence (DNA): TGTGCCAGCAGCCCTGGGGGGGGCCCAAACACTGAAGCTTTCTTT. Residues: CASSPGGGPNTEAFF. V is TRBV3-1 and J is TRBJ1-1; a weak D match, TRBD1 (6 bases). The CDR3 loop spans 15 amino acids. V lost 4 bases and J 2 bases, leaving 14 bases between the germline ends. CDR1 and CDR2 (germline): LGHDT, YNNKEL (reference sequence).

The DNA of the CDR3 is TGTGCCAGCAGTGTTGAAGTCTCTGGAAACACCATATATTTT. Translation: CASSVEVSGNTIYF. The V gene is TRBV6-1, the J gene TRBJ1-3; D not certain. Trimming stripped 4 bases from V and 0 bases from J, with 7 bases between. CDR1 and CDR2 (germline): MNHNS, SASEGT. This CDR3 region has 14 residues.

Turning to this clone: This may come from a read error, since a much larger clone is one base off. The chain employs TRBV12-3 or TRBV12-4 and TRBJ2-1; D is tentatively TRBD1 or TRBD2 (6 bases each). Trimming removed 8 bases at V and 14 bases at J, with 22 bases between. This CDR3 is built from 13 residues. This CDR3 reads CASAPEGGPKKFF. In nucleotides, the CDR3 is TGTGCCAGCGCCCCGGAGGGGGGTCCCAAGAAGTTCTTC.

Of note for this clone: At one end, the junction sequence differs from germline, possibly due to a read error. The J gene is TRBJ2-1, the V gene TRBV4-3; a weak D match, TRBD1 (6 bases). Germline V gene lookup returns CDR1 LGHNA and CDR2 YSLEER. The CDR3 runs to 15 residues. In DNA form, the CDR3 reads TGCGCCAGCAGCCAAGGACAGGTTTCCCACAATGAACAGCTCTTC. Translating gives CASSQGQVSHNEQLF.

This clone showed up just a few times. Just one base apart from a much larger clone, this may be a read error. Other DNA sequences in this specimen translate into the identical CDR3. The rearrangement links TRBV5-4 to TRBJ2-2; D might be TRBD2 (6 bases). This CDR3 has 15 residues. Germline assignment: CDR1 SGHNT and CDR2 YYREEE (reference sequence). The V gene lost 1 base and the J gene lost 6 bases, with 13 bases spanning the gap. This CDR3 is CASSLKAGGAGELFF. CDR3 nucleotide sequence: TGTGCCAGCAGCTTGAAGGCAGGAGGGGCCGGGGAGCTGTTTTTT.

This clone was detected many times. The chain links TRBV4-1 to TRBJ2-2, with 12 bases fitting TRBD2. Trimming took 6 bases from V and 7 from J; bases not matched to a gene: 6. This CDR3 is 15 amino acids long. CDR1 is MGHRA, CDR2 YSYEKL, per germline. In nucleotides, the CDR3 is TGCGCCAGCAGTAGACTAGCGGGAGTAGGCGGGGAGCTGTTTTTT. Protein: CASSRLAGVGGELFF.

This clone was picked up many times. In DNA, the CDR3 is TGTGCCAGTAGTATGTCGTGGGGCAAAGAGACCCAGTACTTC. Its protein product is CASSMSWGKETQYF. The chain employs TRBV19 and TRBJ2-5; D perhaps matches TRBD1 (5 bases). CDR1 is LNHDA, CDR2 SQIVND, per germline (reference sequence). This CDR3 contains 14 residues. With 3 bases removed from V and 3 bases from J, the gap between germline ends came to 11 bases.